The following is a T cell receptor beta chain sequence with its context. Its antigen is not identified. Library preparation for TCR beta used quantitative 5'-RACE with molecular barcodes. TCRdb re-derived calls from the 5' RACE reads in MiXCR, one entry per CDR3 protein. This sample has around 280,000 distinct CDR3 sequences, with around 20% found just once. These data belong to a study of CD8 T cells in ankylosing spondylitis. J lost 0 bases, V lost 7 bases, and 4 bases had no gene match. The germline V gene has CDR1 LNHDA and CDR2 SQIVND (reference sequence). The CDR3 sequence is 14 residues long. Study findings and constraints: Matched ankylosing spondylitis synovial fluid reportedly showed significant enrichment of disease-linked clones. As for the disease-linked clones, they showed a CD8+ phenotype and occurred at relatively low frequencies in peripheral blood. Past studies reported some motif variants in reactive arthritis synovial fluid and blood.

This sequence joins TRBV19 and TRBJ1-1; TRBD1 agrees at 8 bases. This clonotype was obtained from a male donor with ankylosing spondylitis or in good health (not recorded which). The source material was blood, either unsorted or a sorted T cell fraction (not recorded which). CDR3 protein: CASTPTGVNTEAFF. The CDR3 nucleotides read TGTGCCAGTACCCCGACAGGGGTGAACACTGAAGCTTTCTTT.